The rows below give T cell receptor beta chains drawn from one sample of a study of shared clonotypes between healthy human individuals. Measured with immunoSEQ multiplex PCR; TCRdb has only the in-frame clones, and not every one. The data show 300,000 to 400,000 clones, with 74% seen just once and 10% held by the top ten. What was sequenced was memory CD4+ T cells sorted from blood. These receptors all come from a man younger than 45 in good health. Each CDR3 is given with its conserved first and last residue. Fields, in order: J gene, V gene, D gene, clone size, CDR3 DNA, CDR3 protein. D genes are given only for firm matches. Some rows mark clone size as missing; the rest say once, few, many or name a class of expanded clone.

>TRBJ2-7|TRBV11-2|.|.
TGTGCCAGCAGCCCCCTAACGGGGCAGGCCCACTACGAGCAGTACTTC
CASSPLTGQAHYEQYF
>TRBJ1-4|TRBV14|.|.
TGTGCCAGCAGCCAAATTGGGTTTGAAAAACTGTTTTTT
CASSQIGFEKLFF
>TRBJ2-1|TRBV11-2|.|.
TGTGCCAGCAGCTCATCCCGGAGGGCGAATGAGCAGTTCTTC
CASSSSRRANEQFF
>TRBJ1-4|TRBV5-1|.|.
TGCGCCAGCAGCAGGGACCTTGAAAAACTGTTTTTT
CASSRDLEKLFF
>TRBJ2-2|TRBV6-4|.|.
TGTGCCAGCAAGTGGGGGGAGCTGTTTTTT
CASKWGELFF
>TRBJ2-2|TRBV6-1|TRBD2|.
TGTGCCAGCAGCGGGACTACCTTTTTCGGGGAGCTGTTTTTT
CASSGTTFFGELFF
>TRBJ2-7|TRBV7-2|.|.
TGTGCCAGCAGCTTAGGACAGGGACTGTCCTACGAGCAGTACTTC
CASSLGQGLSYEQYF
>TRBJ2-7|TRBV5-6|.|.
TGTGCCAGCAGCTCCCTTAAGCTTGACTACGAGCAGTACTTC
CASSSLKLDYEQYF
>TRBJ2-1|TRBV9|.|.
TGTGCCAGCAGCTGGGACCCCGTCGGGGGAGGCGAGCAGTTCTTC
CASSWDPVGGGEQFF
>TRBJ2-3|TRBV29-1|.|.
TGCAGCGTTGATGGCGGCGGGAAGGCCACAGATACGCAGTATTTT
CSVDGGGKATDTQYF
>TRBJ2-1|TRBV19|TRBD2|.
TGTGCCAGTAGCGGGGGGAATAGGAAGTTCTTC
CASSGGNRKFF
>TRBJ1-4|TRBV6-1|.|few
TGTGCCAGCAGTGGGGGCGCGGCTAATGAAAAACTGTTTTTT
CASSGGAANEKLFF
>TRBJ1-5|TRBV4-1|TRBD1|.
TGCGCCAGCAGCCAACTCGACAGGGCGAATCAGCCCCAGCATTTT
CASSQLDRANQPQHF
>TRBJ2-1|TRBV18|TRBD2|.
TGTGCCAGCTCACCGGGGCTAGCGGGAGTAGGTAATGAGCAGTTCTTC
CASSPGLAGVGNEQFF
>TRBJ2-7|TRBV7-2|.|.
TGTGCCAGCAGCCGATATAGGGACGCCTCCTACGAGCAGTACTTC
CASSRYRDASYEQYF
>TRBJ2-2|TRBV7-9|TRBD1|few
TGTGCCAGCAGCCCCGACAGGGTTGCCGGGGAGCTGTTTTTT
CASSPDRVAGELFF
>TRBJ1-2|TRBV4-1|TRBD1|.
TGCGCCAGCAGCCAAGAAGATAGGGGGCCCCGACGAGGCTACACCTTC
CASSQEDRGPRRGYTF
>TRBJ2-7|TRBV11-2|TRBD2|once
TGTGCCAGCAGCTTTCTAGCGGGAACGGGCGAGCAGTACTTC
CASSFLAGTGEQYF
>TRBJ2-7|TRBV29-1|TRBD1|.
TGCAGCGTTGAACTAAATGCCAGGACAGGGGGCTACGAGCAGTACTTC
CSVELNARTGGYEQYF
>TRBJ2-2|TRBV6-5|.|.
TGTGCCAGCAGTTACGGGGCCCTAGGGTGGACCGGGGAGCTGTTTTTT
CASSYGALGWTGELFF
>TRBJ2-7|TRBV7-2|.|.
TGTGCCAGCGGAACAGGGGGGGCCTACGAGCAGTACTTC
CASGTGGAYEQYF
>TRBJ1-5|TRBV7-8|TRBD1|.
TGTGCCAGCAGCGGTAGACAGGGGGGCAATAGCAATCAGCCCCAGCATTTT
CASSGRQGGNSNQPQHF
>TRBJ2-2|TRBV28|.|.
TGTGCCAGCAGTTTATGGGACGCCAGGGCCACCGGGGAGCTGTTTTTT
CASSLWDARATGELFF
>TRBJ1-5|TRBV10-2|.|many
TGCGCCAGCGGTGCGGGGGCGAGTTGGCAGCCCCAGCATTTT
CASGAGASWQPQHF
>TRBJ2-7|TRBV7-8|TRBD2|.
TGTGCCAGCAGCCTCCTCGGAGCGGGAGGGAACGAGCAGTACTTC
CASSLLGAGGNEQYF
>TRBJ2-3|TRBV9|.|.
TGTGCCAGCAGCGTAATTCCCGGCGGGCGAAGCACAGATACGCAGTATTTT
CASSVIPGGRSTDTQYF
>TRBJ2-2|TRBV10-3|.|.
TGTGCCACCGGGACCGGGATCACCGGGGAGCTGTTTTTT
CATGTGITGELFF
>TRBJ1-2|TRBV20-1|.|many
TGCAGTGCTATAGATAACTATGGCTACACCTTC
CSAIDNYGYTF
>TRBJ2-1|TRBV5-1|TRBD2|.
TGCGCCAGCAAACTGGGACTAGCGGCTTACAATGAGCAGTTCTTC
CASKLGLAAYNEQFF
>TRBJ1-2|TRBV7-9|.|.
TGTGCCAGCAGGAACTATGGCTACACCTTC
CASRNYGYTF
>TRBJ1-3|TRBV15|.|.
TGTGCCACCAGCAGAGATTACAGGGTGGTAGGATCCACCATATATTTT
CATSRDYRVVGSTIYF
>TRBJ2-7|TRBV4-3|.|.
TGCGCCAGCAGCCAAGAACCGCGCTACGAGCAGTACTTC
CASSQEPRYEQYF
>TRBJ2-3|TRBV9|TRBD2|.
TGTGCCAGCAGCGACCCTAGCGGAAGCACAGATACGCAGTATTTT
CASSDPSGSTDTQYF
>TRBJ2-7|TRBV6-1|TRBD1|.
TGTGCCACCTATTCTCGGACAGGGGGAGCCTACGAGCAGTACTTC
CATYSRTGGAYEQYF
>TRBJ1-5|TRBV5-6|.|.
TGTGCCAGCAGCTCACTCAATCAGCCCCAGCATTTT
CASSSLNQPQHF
>TRBJ1-1|TRBV14|.|few
TGTGCCAGCAGCCAAGGGAGGTGGGGAGCTTTCTTT
CASSQGRWGAFF
>TRBJ1-4|TRBV27|.|many
TGTGCCAGCAGTTTATCTTGGGGGGGAGAAAAACTGTTTTTT
CASSLSWGGEKLFF
>TRBJ2-1|TRBV4-1|TRBD2|.
TGCGCCAGCAGCCAAGAAGTCCTAGCGGGAGCCTACAATGAGCAGTTCTTC
CASSQEVLAGAYNEQFF
>TRBJ2-4|TRBV4-1|.|.
TGCGCCAGCAGCCTAGAGGTTCAGATCCTCGGAAGTATGTACTTC
CASSLEVQILGSMYF
>TRBJ1-4|TRBV6-1|.|once
TGTGCCAGCAGTGTACTGGGGGGTGGTGAAAAACTGTTTTTT
CASSVLGGGEKLFF
>TRBJ1-3|TRBV5-1|.|.
TGCGCCAGCACCCTCGGCGGGGTTCACTCTGGAAACACCATATATTTT
CASTLGGVHSGNTIYF
>TRBJ1-6|TRBV5-4|.|.
TGTGCCAGCAGCTTTGGGGGGGCAGCGGCGAATTCACCCCTCCACTTT
CASSFGGAAANSPLHF
>TRBJ2-7|TRBV20-1|.|.
TGCAGTGCAGAGGACTACTACGAGCAGTACTTC
CSAEDYYEQYF
>TRBJ2-1|TRBV7-3|TRBD2|.
TGTGCCAGCGCCCTGGGGACGGGAGGGGGCAATGAGCAGTTCTTC
CASALGTGGGNEQFF
>TRBJ1-5|TRBV7-2|TRBD1|few
TGTGCCAGCAGCCGGGACAGAATTAATCAGCCCCAGCATTTT
CASSRDRINQPQHF
>TRBJ2-3|TRBV9|.|.
TGTGCCAGCAGCGTAGAGAGAGTATCAGATACGCAGTATTTT
CASSVERVSDTQYF
>TRBJ2-7|TRBV5-8|.|.
TGTGCCAGCAGCCGGGGCCCTGGGGCTATCTCCTACGAGCAGTACTTC
CASSRGPGAISYEQYF
>TRBJ1-2|TRBV6-5|.|.
TGTGCCAGCAGCTACCCCGGATTCTATGGCTACACCTTC
CASSYPGFYGYTF
>TRBJ2-1|TRBV6-1|TRBD2|.
TGTGCCAGCAGTGAACTAGCGGGAGGGCCTAGTGAGCAGTTCTTC
CASSELAGGPSEQFF
>TRBJ2-2|TRBV6-4|TRBD2|.
TGTGCCAGCAGTGCTAGCGGGGCGAACACCGGGGAGCTGTTTTTT
CASSASGANTGELFF
>TRBJ2-4|TRBV11-3|TRBD1|.
TGTGCCAGCAGCCCGAGCCGGGACAGGGATAACATTCAGTACTTC
CASSPSRDRDNIQYF
>TRBJ2-2|TRBV27|.|.
TGTGCCAGCAGGGGGTGGGTGGGCACCGGGGAGCTGTTTTTT
CASRGWVGTGELFF
>TRBJ1-1|TRBV15|.|.
TGTGCCACCAGCAGACAGGCGAACACTGAAGCTTTCTTT
CATSRQANTEAFF